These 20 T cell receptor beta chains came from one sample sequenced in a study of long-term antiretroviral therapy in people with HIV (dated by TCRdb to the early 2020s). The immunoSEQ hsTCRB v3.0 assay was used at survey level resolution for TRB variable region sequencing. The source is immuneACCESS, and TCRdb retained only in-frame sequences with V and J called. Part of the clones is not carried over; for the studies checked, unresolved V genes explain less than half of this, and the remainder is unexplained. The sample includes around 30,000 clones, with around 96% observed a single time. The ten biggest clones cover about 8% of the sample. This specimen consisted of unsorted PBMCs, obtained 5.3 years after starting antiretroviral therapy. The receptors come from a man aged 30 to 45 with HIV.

The CDR3 sequence is CASRDGSHTEAFF. CDR3 nucleotides: TGTGCCAGCAGAGACGGGAGTCACACTGAAGCTTTCTTT. The chain is built from TRBV7-9 and TRBJ1-1; no definite D call. V lost 6 bases and J 3 bases, leaving 11 bases between the germline ends. From germline, CDR1 is SEHNR and CDR2 FQNEAQ (reference sequence). This CDR3 is built from 13 residues.

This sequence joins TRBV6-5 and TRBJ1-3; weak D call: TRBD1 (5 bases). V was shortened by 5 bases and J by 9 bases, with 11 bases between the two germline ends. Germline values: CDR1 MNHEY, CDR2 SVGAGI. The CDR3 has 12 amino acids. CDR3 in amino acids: CASSPRDGTIYF. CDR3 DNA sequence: TGTGCCAGCAGTCCCAGGGATGGCACCATATATTTT.

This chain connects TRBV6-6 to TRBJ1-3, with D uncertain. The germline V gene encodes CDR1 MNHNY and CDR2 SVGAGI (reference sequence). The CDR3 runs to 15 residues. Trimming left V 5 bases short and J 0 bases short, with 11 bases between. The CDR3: CASSRRAISGNTIYF. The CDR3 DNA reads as TGTGCCAGCAGTAGACGGGCTATCTCTGGAAACACCATATATTTT.

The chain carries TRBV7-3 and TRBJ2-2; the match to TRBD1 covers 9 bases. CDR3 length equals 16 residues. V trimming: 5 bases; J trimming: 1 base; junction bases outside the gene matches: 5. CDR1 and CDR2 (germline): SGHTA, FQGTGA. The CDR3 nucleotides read TGTGCCAGCAGCCAAGGGGGACAGGGGAACACCGGGGAGCTGTTTTTT. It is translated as CASSQGGQGNTGELFF. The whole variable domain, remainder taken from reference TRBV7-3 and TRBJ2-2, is GAGVSQTPSNKVTEKGKYVELRCDPISGHTALYWYRQSLGQGPEFLIYFQGTGAADDSGLPNDRFFAVRPEGSVSTLKIQRTERGDSAVYLCASSQGGQGNTGELFFGEGSRLTVL.

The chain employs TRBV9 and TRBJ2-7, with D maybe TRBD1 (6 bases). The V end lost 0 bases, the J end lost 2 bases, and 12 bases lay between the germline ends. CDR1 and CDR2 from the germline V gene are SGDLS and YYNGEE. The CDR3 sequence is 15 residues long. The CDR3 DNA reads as TGTGCCAGCAGCGTAGAAGTTCACAGGGCCTACGAGCAGTACTTC. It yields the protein CASSVEVHRAYEQYF.

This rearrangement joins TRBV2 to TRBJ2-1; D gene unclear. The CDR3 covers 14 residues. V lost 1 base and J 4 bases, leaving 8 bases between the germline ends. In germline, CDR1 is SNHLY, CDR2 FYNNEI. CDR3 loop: CASSEGGGYNEQFF. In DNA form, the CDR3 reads TGTGCCAGCAGTGAAGGAGGTGGATACAATGAGCAGTTCTTC.

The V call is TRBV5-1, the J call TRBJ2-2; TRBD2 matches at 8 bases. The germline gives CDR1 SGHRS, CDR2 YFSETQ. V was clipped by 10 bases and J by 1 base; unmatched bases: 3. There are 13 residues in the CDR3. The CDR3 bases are TGCGCCCGGGGGGGGATGAACACCGGGGAGCTGTTTTTT. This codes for CARGGMNTGELFF. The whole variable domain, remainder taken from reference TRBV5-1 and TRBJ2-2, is KAGVTQTPRYLIKTRGQQVTLSCSPISGHRSVSWYQQTPGQGLQFLFEYFSETQRNKGNFPGRFSGRQFSNSRSEMNVSTLELGDSALYLCARGGMNTGELFFGEGSRLTVL.

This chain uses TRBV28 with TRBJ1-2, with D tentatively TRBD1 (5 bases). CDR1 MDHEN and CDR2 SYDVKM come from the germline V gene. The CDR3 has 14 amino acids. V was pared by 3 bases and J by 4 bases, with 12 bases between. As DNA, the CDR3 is TGTGCCAGCAGTTTCGTTGGGACGGGCTATGGCTACACCTTC. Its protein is CASSFVGTGYGYTF.

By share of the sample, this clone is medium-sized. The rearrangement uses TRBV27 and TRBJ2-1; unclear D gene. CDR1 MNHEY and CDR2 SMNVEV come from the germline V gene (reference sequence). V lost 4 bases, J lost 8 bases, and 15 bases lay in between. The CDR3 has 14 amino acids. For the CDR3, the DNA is TGTGCCAGCAGTTGGAGCGCCTTGTGGGATGAGCAGTTCTTC. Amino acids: CASSWSALWDEQFF.

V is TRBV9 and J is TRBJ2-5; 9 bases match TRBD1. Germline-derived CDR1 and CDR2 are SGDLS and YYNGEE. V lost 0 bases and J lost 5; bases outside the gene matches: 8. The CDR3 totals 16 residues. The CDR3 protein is CASSVDGTGHSETQYF. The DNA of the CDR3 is TGTGCCAGCAGCGTAGACGGGACAGGGCACTCGGAGACCCAGTACTTC. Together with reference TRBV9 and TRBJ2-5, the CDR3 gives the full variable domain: DSGVTQTPKHLITATGQRVTLRCSPRSGDLSVYWYQQSLDQGLQFLIQYYNGEERAKGNILERFSAQQFPDLHSELNLSSLELGDSALYFCASSVDGTGHSETQYFGPGTRLLVL.

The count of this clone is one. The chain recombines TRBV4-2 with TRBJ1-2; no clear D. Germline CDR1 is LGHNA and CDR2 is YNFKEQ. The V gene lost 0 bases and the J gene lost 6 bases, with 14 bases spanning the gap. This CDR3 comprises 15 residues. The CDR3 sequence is CASSQDWVAVDGYTF. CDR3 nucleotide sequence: TGTGCCAGCAGCCAAGATTGGGTGGCGGTTGATGGCTACACCTTC.

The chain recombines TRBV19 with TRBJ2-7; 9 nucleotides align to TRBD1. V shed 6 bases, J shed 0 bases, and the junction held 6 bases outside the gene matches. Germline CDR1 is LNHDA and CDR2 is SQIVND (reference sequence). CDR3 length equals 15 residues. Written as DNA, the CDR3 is TGTGCCAGTAGCTCCGGGACAGGGTTCTCCTACGAGCAGTACTTC. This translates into CASSSGTGFSYEQYF.

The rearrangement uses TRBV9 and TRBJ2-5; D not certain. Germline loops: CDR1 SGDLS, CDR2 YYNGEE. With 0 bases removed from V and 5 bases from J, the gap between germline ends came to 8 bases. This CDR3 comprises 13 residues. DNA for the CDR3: TGTGCCAGCAGCGTAGAGAATGGGGAGACCCAGTACTTC. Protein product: CASSVENGETQYF.

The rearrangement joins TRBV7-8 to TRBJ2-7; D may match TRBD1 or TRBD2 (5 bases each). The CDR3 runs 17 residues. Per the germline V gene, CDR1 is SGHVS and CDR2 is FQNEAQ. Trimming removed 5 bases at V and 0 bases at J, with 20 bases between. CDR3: CASSHSSSGRSSYEQYF. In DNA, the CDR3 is TGTGCCAGCAGCCACTCTTCCTCGGGACGAAGCTCCTACGAGCAGTACTTC. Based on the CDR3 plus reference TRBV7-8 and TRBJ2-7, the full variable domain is GAGVSQSPRYKVAKRGQDVALRCDPISGHVSLFWYQQALGQGPEFLTYFQNEAQLDKSGLPSDRFFAERPEGSVSTLKIQRTQQEDSAVYLCASSHSSSGRSSYEQYFGPGTRLTVT.

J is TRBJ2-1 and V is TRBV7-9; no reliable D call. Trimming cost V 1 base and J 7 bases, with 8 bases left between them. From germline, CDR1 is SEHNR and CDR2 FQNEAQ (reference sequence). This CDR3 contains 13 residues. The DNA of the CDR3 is TGTGCCAGCAGCTTAGGTACGGAAAATGAGCAGTTCTTC. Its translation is CASSLGTENEQFF.

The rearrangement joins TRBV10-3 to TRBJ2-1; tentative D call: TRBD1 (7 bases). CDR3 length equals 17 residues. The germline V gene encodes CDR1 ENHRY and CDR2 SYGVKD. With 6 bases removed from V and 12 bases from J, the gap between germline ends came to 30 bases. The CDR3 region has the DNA TGTGCCATCAGGGAATCTGGAGGACAGGTGGGGCTCGGGGGGCAGTTCTTC. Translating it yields CAIRESGGQVGLGGQFF.

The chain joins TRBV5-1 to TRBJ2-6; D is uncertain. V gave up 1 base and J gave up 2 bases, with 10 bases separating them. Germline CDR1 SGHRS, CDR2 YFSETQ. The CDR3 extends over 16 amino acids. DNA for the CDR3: TGCGCCAGCAGCTTGATGGCAGGACCTGGGGCCAACGTCCTGACTTTC. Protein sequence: CASSLMAGPGANVLTF.

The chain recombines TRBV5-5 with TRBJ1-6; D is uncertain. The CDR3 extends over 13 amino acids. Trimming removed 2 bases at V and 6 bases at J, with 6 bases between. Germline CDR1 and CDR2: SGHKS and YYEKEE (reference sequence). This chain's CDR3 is CASSFGPNSPLHF. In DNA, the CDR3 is TGTGCCAGCAGCTTTGGGCCTAATTCACCCCTCCACTTT.

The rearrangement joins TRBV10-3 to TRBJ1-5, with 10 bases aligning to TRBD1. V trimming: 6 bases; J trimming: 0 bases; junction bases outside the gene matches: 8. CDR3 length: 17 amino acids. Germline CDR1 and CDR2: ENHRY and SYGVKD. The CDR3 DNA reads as TGTGCCATCAGGGACGGGACAGGGGACCTTAGCAATCAGCCCCAGCATTTT. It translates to CAIRDGTGDLSNQPQHF.

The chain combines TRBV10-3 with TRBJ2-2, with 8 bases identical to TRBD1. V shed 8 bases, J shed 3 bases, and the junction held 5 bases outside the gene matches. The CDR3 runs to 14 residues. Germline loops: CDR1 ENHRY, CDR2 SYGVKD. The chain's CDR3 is CAIPLGQDTGELFF. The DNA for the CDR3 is TGTGCCATCCCGTTGGGACAGGACACCGGGGAGCTGTTTTTT.